This TCR beta chain was obtained from a study of metastatic and nonmetastatic thyroid tumors. Across the study: Repertoires of blood and of tissue (tumor or nodule) from malignant and benign thyroid patients were compared.

TCRdb called clones again from the PCR reads with MiXCR. The data show fewer than 35,000 clones, with 18% seen just once and about an eighth held by the top ten. Each patient came to thyroid surgery without any prior treatment (of any kind). V lost 7 bases and J 6 bases, leaving 14 bases between the germline ends. The CDR3 is 13 amino acids. Germline CDR1 is MDHEN and CDR2 is SYDVKM. The origin of this receptor is a male donor with papillary thyroid cancer or a benign thyroid nodule (not recorded which). Some clones in this sample may be carry-over from other donors' samples. The chain employs TRBV28 and TRBJ2-3; unclear D gene. The sequencing input was blood. The CDR3 loop reads CASISGSSDTQYF. Here the CDR3 DNA reads TGTGCCAGCATCAGTGGCAGTTCGGATACGCAGTATTTT.